This T cell receptor (beta chain) was profiled in a study of vaccination and CD4 T cells after COVID-19. Sequenced with the Oncomine TCR Beta short-read assay was DNA taken from cultured CD4+ T cells. TCRdb called the PCR reads again in MiXCR, with one record for every CDR3 protein. The sample includes about 24,000 distinct CDR3 sequences, more than 30% of them seen just once. This clonotype was seen a few times. The antigen remains undetermined. The CDR3 spans 12 residues. CDR1 and CDR2 (germline): MDHEN, SYDVKM. Trimming removed 3 bases from V and 4 bases from J, with 6 bases in between. The time point is: late sampling 161 to 241 days after vaccination in three convalescent patients. Stated treatment: roughly nine-day PBMC culture with coronavirus spike peptide pools or control peptides (ViraFEST assay).

This chain links TRBV28 with TRBJ1-2, with D perhaps TRBD1 (6 bases). This material consisted of CD4+ T cells from blood, cultured in vitro, taken about 7 months after SARS-CoV-2 vaccination. The TCR originated in a human donor who had recovered from COVID-19. The DNA of the CDR3 is TGTGCCAGCAGTTTGACAGGCTATGGCTACACCTTC. Its translation is CASSLTGYGYTF.